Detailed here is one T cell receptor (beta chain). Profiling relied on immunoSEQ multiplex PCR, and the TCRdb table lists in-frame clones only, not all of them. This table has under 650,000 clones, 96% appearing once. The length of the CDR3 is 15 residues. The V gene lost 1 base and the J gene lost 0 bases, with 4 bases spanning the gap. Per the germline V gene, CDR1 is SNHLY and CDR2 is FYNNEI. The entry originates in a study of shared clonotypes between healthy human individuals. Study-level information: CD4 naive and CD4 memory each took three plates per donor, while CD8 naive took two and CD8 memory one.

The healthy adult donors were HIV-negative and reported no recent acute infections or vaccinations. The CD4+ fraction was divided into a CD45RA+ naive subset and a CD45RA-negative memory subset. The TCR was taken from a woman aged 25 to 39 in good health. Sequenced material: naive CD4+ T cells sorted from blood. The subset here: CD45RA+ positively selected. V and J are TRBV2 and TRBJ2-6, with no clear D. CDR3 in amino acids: CASSEEFSGANVLTF. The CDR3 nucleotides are TGTGCCAGCAGTGAAGAGTTCTCTGGGGCCAACGTCCTGACTTTC.